The clone carrying this TCR beta chain was counted a few times. Its antigen remains unknown. 5'RACE template switching generated TCR cDNA, adding a universal primer site and UMIs. Each CDR3 protein is one row after TCRdb ran MiXCR on the 5' RACE reads. The data contain hundreds of thousands of distinct CDR3 sequences, 9.5% to 15% of them singletons. This record comes from a study of T cells after yellow fever vaccination. Study findings and constraints: The study noted that FACS-sorted repertoires could contain abundant clonotypes contaminating from the bulk population. Detected again after the booster were most primary-vaccination clones, at 96% CD4 and 88% CD8. CD4 and CD8 compartments shared a small share of clonotypes, likely from convergent recombination.

V was pared by 5 bases and J by 5 bases, with 12 bases of the junction left unmatched. Germline assignment: CDR1 SGHTA and CDR2 FQGTGA. The CDR3 covers 18 residues. This TCR derives from a young man who received the YFV17D yellow fever vaccine. The genes are TRBV7-3 and TRBJ2-1; TRBD2 matches at 13 bases. This sample comprised CD4+ T cells sorted from PBMCs, obtained 15 days after the yellow fever booster vaccination. CDR3 loop: CASSRGTGTSGVNNEQFF. In DNA form, the CDR3 reads TGTGCCAGCAGCCGAGGAACCGGGACTAGCGGGGTAAACAATGAGCAGTTCTTC.